This T cell receptor beta chain is drawn from a study of blood T cell repertoires in COVID-19. Study at large: Collection of acute and convalescent COVID-19 samples took place in the United States, Italy and Spain. PBMCs, B-cell-depleted T cells, or T cells were the source of the cDNA or gDNA that made up the material.

Original processing methods: Reference gene primer amplification gave nucleated cell count estimates. Assay used: immunoSEQ multiplex PCR; TCRdb lists only in-frame clones, some missing. Clone size and V and J calls were adopted from that table, with D and trimming inferred from the DNA. Of tens of thousands of clones detected, approximately 85% appear once; the ten largest clones hold over 2.5%. The TCR was taken from a middle-aged man with active COVID-19. Sequenced input: peripheral blood.

CDR3 region: CASSPGQGDGANVLTF. In DNA form, the CDR3 reads TGTGCCAGCAGCCCGGGACAGGGTGATGGGGCCAACGTCCTGACTTTC. The V and J genes are TRBV2 and TRBJ2-6; 9 bases fit TRBD1. The V and J ends lost 6 bases and 3 bases, in that order; junction bases with no gene match: 6. The CDR3 extends over 16 amino acids. CDR1 SNHLY and CDR2 FYNNEI come from the germline V gene.